This passage covers 13 T cell receptor beta chains from one sample sequenced in a study of T-cell reconstitution after alpha-beta-depleted transplantation in children. Unique molecular identifiers were used to barcode this TCRbeta library. TCRdb re-called the PCR reads with MiXCR, one entry per CDR3 protein. The sample lists 84,000 or so distinct CDR3 sequences, roughly a sixth occurring once. Sequenced material: PBMCs, mostly from graft donor cells, taken 180 days after TCRalphabeta/CD19-depleted stem cell transplant. The receptors stem from a male patient aged 2 to 9 who had a stem cell transplant for acute lymphoblastic leukemia, so the T cells may come from the graft donor.

A few counts support this clonotype. The chain couples TRBV10-3 to TRBJ1-1, with D possibly being TRBD1 (6 bases). CDR3 length: 16 residues. V gave up 5 bases and J gave up 0 bases, with 16 bases separating them. Germline CDR1 and CDR2: ENHRY and SYGVKD. The CDR3 region has the DNA TGTGCCATCAGTAGACCTGGGGGGCTTGTGAACACTGAAGCTTTCTTT. This sequence encodes CAISRPGGLVNTEAFF.

The chain uses TRBV12-3 or TRBV12-4 and TRBJ1-1; D is uncertain. CDR3 length equals 13 residues. The V end lost 6 bases, the J end lost 11 bases, and 19 bases lay between the germline ends. CDR3: CASRGPPGRGAFF. The CDR3 DNA follows: TGTGCCAGCAGAGGACCTCCCGGTCGTGGGGCTTTCTTT.

This clonotype was counted between two and nine times. This chain joins TRBV28 and TRBJ2-5, with unresolved D. Trimming removed 3 bases from V and 7 bases from J, with 6 bases in between. Germline assignment: CDR1 MDHEN and CDR2 SYDVKM. The CDR3 loop spans 11 amino acids. This CDR3 reads CASSFPGTQYF. In DNA form, the CDR3 reads TGTGCCAGCAGTTTCCCCGGGACCCAGTACTTC.

This clonotype was found a few times. V gene TRBV20-1 combines with J gene TRBJ1-1; possibly TRBD1 for D (6 bases). Germline CDR1 DFQATT, CDR2 SNEGSKA (reference sequence). The CDR3 is 14 amino acids. V was trimmed by 1 base and J by 4 bases, leaving 13 bases between them. The DNA of the CDR3 is TGCAGTGCTAGAGTTCGAAGGGGGAGCACTGAAGCTTTCTTT. Protein: CSARVRRGSTEAFF.

This clonotype was seen a few times. This sequence joins TRBV6-5 and TRBJ2-2; D gene uncertain. V lost 1 base to trimming and J lost 6 bases, with 12 bases between them. This CDR3 has 15 residues. Germline CDR1 and CDR2: MNHEY and SVGAGI. The CDR3 DNA reads TGTGCCAGCAGTTACTACTCCGGATTTTCCGGGGAGCTGTTTTTT. Protein product: CASSYYSGFSGELFF.

This clonotype showed up many times. This chain joins TRBV20-1 and TRBJ1-5; the D gene is possibly TRBD1 (6 bases). The germline V gene has CDR1 DFQATT and CDR2 SNEGSKA (reference sequence). CDR3 length: 13 amino acids. V lost 6 bases to trimming and J lost 7 bases, with 16 bases between them. The DNA for the CDR3 is TGCAGTGCGGGCGGGGGGGCATACCAGCCCCAGCATTTT. Residues: CSAGGGAYQPQHF.

This clonotype was seen only a few times. V is TRBV20-1 and J is TRBJ2-1; TRBD1 matches 10 bases. Unmatched junction bases numbered 3, after V lost 6 bases and J lost 1 base. The CDR3 sequence is 14 residues long. Germline values: CDR1 DFQATT, CDR2 SNEGSKA (reference sequence). CDR3 amino acids: CSARQGASYNEQFF. Here the CDR3 DNA reads TGCAGTGCGCGACAGGGGGCATCCTACAATGAGCAGTTCTTC.

The gene calls are TRBV6-5 and TRBJ1-2, with D unresolved. The CDR3 consists of 15 residues. V was pared by 4 bases and J by 4 bases, with 16 bases between. Germline V gene sequence: CDR1 MNHEY, CDR2 SVGAGI. This chain's CDR3 is CASSSVKGGGYGYTF. The CDR3 region has the DNA TGTGCCAGCAGTTCCGTCAAGGGCGGCGGCTATGGCTACACCTTC.

This clonotype has just a few counts. The chain is built from TRBV7-2 and TRBJ2-3, with D perhaps matching TRBD1 or TRBD2 (5 bases each). Looked up from germline, CDR1 is SGHTA and CDR2 is FQGNSA. This CDR3 is built from 12 residues. The germline V and J ends were trimmed by 5 bases and 9 bases, with 12 bases remaining between them. CDR3: CASSPDGATQYF. In DNA form, the CDR3 reads TGTGCCAGCAGCCCGGACGGGGCCACGCAGTATTTT.

This clonotype was seen more than once but under ten times. J is TRBJ2-1 and V is TRBV20-1; 8 bases fit TRBD2. This CDR3 is built from 15 residues. Germline V lookup: CDR1 DFQATT, CDR2 SNEGSKA (reference sequence). With V trimmed by 0 bases and J by 5 bases, 6 bases remained unmatched. The CDR3, as DNA: TGCAGTGCTAGAGACGCGGGGGGCCCAGACAATGAGCAGTTCTTC. Its protein product is CSARDAGGPDNEQFF.

This sequence joins TRBV12-3 or TRBV12-4 and TRBJ1-6; no clear D. V was shortened by 3 bases and J by 4 bases, with 10 bases between the two germline ends. This CDR3 is 15 amino acids long. The CDR3 bases are TGTGCCAGCAGTTTCCGGCTCCCTTATAATTCACCCCTCCACTTT. Its translation: CASSFRLPYNSPLHF.

This clonotype was found a few times. The chain employs TRBV12-3 or TRBV12-4 and TRBJ1-4; 8 bases map to TRBD1. CDR3 size: 15 residues. Trimming at V came to 2 bases and at J to 3 bases, leaving 2 bases not matched to a gene. The CDR3 sequence is CASSLRQGPNEKLFF. The CDR3 DNA reads as TGTGCCAGCAGTTTACGACAGGGGCCTAATGAAAAACTGTTTTTT.

CDR3 amino acids: CSVETGTSGGADEQYF. In nucleotides, the CDR3 is TGCAGCGTTGAGACCGGGACTAGCGGGGGGGCCGACGAGCAGTACTTC. The chain joins TRBV29-1 to TRBJ2-7; TRBD2 agrees at 16 bases. Unmatched junction bases numbered 7, after V lost 3 bases and J lost 5 bases. This CDR3 spans 16 amino acids. The germline CDR1 and CDR2 sequences are SQVTM and ANQGSEA.